The next 14 T cell receptor beta chains were all read from a single sample in a study of healthy donors' naive CD4 and CD8 T cells. A linear amplification protocol produced the TCR libraries from around 500 ng of total RNA. Each CDR3 protein is one row after TCRdb ran MiXCR on the reads. The sample includes approximately 180,000 distinct CDR3 sequences, about 70% of them seen just once. What was sequenced was naive CD4+ and CD8+ T cells sorted from blood, pooled from several donors. The receptors shown here come from a pool of human donors in good health; the sample pools cells from several healthy donors.

This chain joins TRBV19 and TRBJ2-1; 8 bases fit TRBD2. The J segment lost 9 bases and the V segment lost 0 bases, leaving 4 bases of the junction unmatched. Germline lookup yields CDR1 LNHDA and CDR2 SQIVND (reference sequence). This CDR3 is built from 14 residues. CDR3 coding DNA: TGTGCCAGTAGTATAGAGAAACTAGCGGCTGAGCAGTTCTTC. Its translation: CASSIEKLAAEQFF.

This sequence joins TRBV5-1 and TRBJ2-7; a possible D gene is TRBD1 (6 bases). The CDR3 covers 12 residues. The V end lost 4 bases, the J end lost 5 bases, and 10 bases lay between the germline ends. Germline values: CDR1 SGHRS, CDR2 YFSETQ. The CDR3 spells CASSANRDEQYF. The CDR3 nucleotides are TGCGCCAGCAGCGCCAACAGGGACGAGCAGTACTTC.

This chain joins TRBV27 and TRBJ1-3; the match to TRBD1 covers 7 bases. CDR3 size: 16 residues. Germline V lookup: CDR1 MNHEY, CDR2 SMNVEV (reference sequence). The junction had 9 bases not matched to a gene; V was cut back by 5 bases and J by 2 bases. The chain's CDR3 is CASSPKQGNPGNTIYF. The DNA for the CDR3 is TGTGCCAGCAGTCCGAAACAGGGGAACCCTGGAAACACCATATATTTT.

This clonotype was recorded a few times. The chain carries TRBV29-1 and TRBJ1-1; maybe TRBD1 (5 bases). Germline V gene lookup returns CDR1 SQVTM and CDR2 ANQGSEA. Trimming shortened V by 2 bases and J by 0 bases, and 10 bases separated the two germline ends. This CDR3 comprises 14 residues. The DNA of the CDR3 is TGCAGCGTTGAAAGTAGACAGATGAACACTGAAGCTTTCTTT. It yields the protein CSVESRQMNTEAFF. Full variable domain (remainder filled in from reference TRBV29-1 and TRBJ1-1): SAVISQKPSRDICQRGTSLTIQCQVDSQVTMMFWYRQQPGQSLTLIATANQGSEATYESGFVIDKFPISRPNLTFSTLTVSNMSPEDSSIYLCSVESRQMNTEAFFGQGTRLTVV.

The rearrangement links TRBV15 to TRBJ2-7; no firm D call. Germline V CDR1 and CDR2: LNHNV, YYDKDF (reference sequence). The CDR3 has 15 residues. Trimming removed 7 bases at V and 2 bases at J, with 18 bases between. The CDR3 region has the DNA TGTGCCACCACCCAGACCCCGGACGGAACCTACGAGCAGTACTTC. This codes for CATTQTPDGTYEQYF.

The chain employs TRBV29-1 and TRBJ2-7; 9 bases match TRBD2. The CDR3 has 14 amino acids. V was clipped by 6 bases and J by 2 bases; unmatched bases: 8. Germline assignment: CDR1 SQVTM and CDR2 ANQGSEA. CDR3 sequence (DNA): TGCAGCGTCGTAGCGGGAGACCTAACCTACGAGCAGTACTTC. It is translated as CSVVAGDLTYEQYF.

The chain recombines TRBV19 with TRBJ1-2, with D possibly TRBD1 on 6 matching bases. Trimming removed 5 bases at V and 3 bases at J, with 19 bases between. The CDR3 runs to 16 residues. CDR1 is LNHDA, CDR2 SQIVND, per germline (reference sequence). For the CDR3, the DNA is TGTGCCAGTAGTTCGTACAGGGAGCGGGATGACTATGGCTACACCTTC. It is translated as CASSSYRERDDYGYTF.

The chain joins TRBV29-1 to TRBJ2-7; TRBD2 might be the D (5 bases). This CDR3 is 11 amino acids long. Germline CDR1 is SQVTM and CDR2 is ANQGSEA. V was pared by 5 bases and J by 2 bases, with 7 bases between. The CDR3 DNA sequence: TGCAGCGTTACCGGGACCTACGAGCAGTACTTC. Protein sequence: CSVTGTYEQYF.

About this clonotype: At one end, the junction sequence differs from germline, possibly due to a read error. V is TRBV27 and J is TRBJ2-5; possibly TRBD2 for D (6 bases). This CDR3 has 13 amino acids. CDR1 is MNHEY and CDR2 is SMNVEV in the germline V gene (reference sequence). The CDR3 is CASGLAGPRAQYF. CDR3 nucleotide sequence: TGTGCCAGCGGTTTGGCGGGACCCAGGGCCCAGTACTTC.

The gene calls are TRBV11-1 and TRBJ1-2; TRBD1 is a possible D gene (6 bases). The CDR3 has 13 amino acids. Trimming cost V 4 bases and J 8 bases, with 14 bases left between them. Per the germline V gene, CDR1 is SGHAT and CDR2 is FQDESV (reference sequence). This CDR3 reads CASSSRGFWGYTF. The CDR3 nucleotides read TGTGCCAGCAGCTCCAGGGGTTTCTGGGGCTACACCTTC. The full variable domain, with the rest looked up from reference TRBV11-1 and TRBJ1-2, is EAEVAQSPRYKITEKSQAVAFWCDPISGHATLYWYRQILGQGPELLVQFQDESVVDDSQLPKDRFSAERLKGVDSTLKIQPAELGDSAMYLCASSSRGFWGYTFGSGTRLTVV.

The chain links TRBV10-3 to TRBJ2-7, with TRBD2 matching 7 bases. The V and J ends lost 2 bases and 5 bases, in that order; junction bases with no gene match: 15. The CDR3 loop spans 17 amino acids. Per the germline V gene, CDR1 is ENHRY and CDR2 is SYGVKD. The CDR3 DNA follows: TGTGCCATCAGTGAGCCCGCGGGTGCGCGGGGGACCGACGAGCAGTACTTC. Encoded protein: CAISEPAGARGTDEQYF.

This rearrangement joins TRBV27 to TRBJ2-1; D might be TRBD2 (5 bases). The V end was cut by 1 base, the J end by 3 bases, with 13 bases between. The CDR3 sequence is 16 residues long. Germline CDR1 and CDR2: MNHEY and SMNVEV (reference sequence). The CDR3 nucleotides read TGTGCCAGCAGTTTATTCGAGCGGACCGACTACAATGAGCAGTTCTTC. This encodes CASSLFERTDYNEQFF.

The gene calls are TRBV29-1 and TRBJ2-7, with 8 bases fitting TRBD1. Germline V gene data show CDR1 as SQVTM and CDR2 as ANQGSEA. The V and J ends lost 4 bases and 3 bases, in that order; junction bases with no gene match: 5. This CDR3 is 13 amino acids long. In nucleotides, the CDR3 is TGCAGCGTTGGGGGGACAGGAAACTACGAGCAGTACTTC. Its translation: CSVGGTGNYEQYF.

The CDR3 DNA reads TGCAGCGTTGAGCGGGGCGGCTACACCTTC. Protein sequence: CSVERGGYTF. This sequence joins TRBV29-1 and TRBJ1-2, with a tentative D call TRBD1 (5 bases). Trimming took 3 bases from V and 8 from J, leaving 7 bases between them. CDR3 size: 10 residues. The germline CDR1 and CDR2 sequences are SQVTM and ANQGSEA. The full variable domain, rest sourced from reference TRBV29-1 and TRBJ1-2, is SAVISQKPSRDICQRGTSLTIQCQVDSQVTMMFWYRQQPGQSLTLIATANQGSEATYESGFVIDKFPISRPNLTFSTLTVSNMSPEDSSIYLCSVERGGYTFGSGTRLTVV.